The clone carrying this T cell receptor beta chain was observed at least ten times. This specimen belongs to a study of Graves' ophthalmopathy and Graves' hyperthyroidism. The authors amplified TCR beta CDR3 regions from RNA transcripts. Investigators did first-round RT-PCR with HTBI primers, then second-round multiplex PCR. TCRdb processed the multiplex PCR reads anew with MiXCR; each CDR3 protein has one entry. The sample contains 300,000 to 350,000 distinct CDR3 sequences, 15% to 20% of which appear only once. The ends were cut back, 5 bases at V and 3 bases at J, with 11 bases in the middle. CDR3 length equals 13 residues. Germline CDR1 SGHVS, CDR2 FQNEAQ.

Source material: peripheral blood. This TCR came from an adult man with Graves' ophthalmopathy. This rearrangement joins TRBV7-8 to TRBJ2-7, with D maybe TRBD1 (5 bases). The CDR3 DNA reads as TGTGCCAGCAGCCCCGCCACAGGCTACGAGCAGTACTTC. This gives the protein CASSPATGYEQYF.